The clone carrying this T cell receptor beta chain showed up many times. The data derive from a study of T cells in Graves' hyperthyroidism and ophthalmopathy. It was RNA transcripts that yielded the amplified TCR beta CDR3 regions. The HTBI primer set was used in a first-round RT-PCR of the TCR CDR3. MiXCR, run by TCRdb on the multiplex PCR reads, gives a single entry per CDR3 protein. The repertoire consists of a few hundred thousand distinct CDR3 sequences, with roughly 15% occurring once and the leading ten covering 15% to 20%. Germline V lookup: CDR1 LNHDA, CDR2 SQIVND (reference sequence). V was clipped by 6 bases and J by 0 bases, with 14 bases between them. This CDR3 spans 16 amino acids.

The specimen was blood. The chain carries TRBV19 and TRBJ2-2; tentatively, D is TRBD1 or TRBD2 (5 bases each). This clonotype was obtained from a woman aged 25 to 39 with Graves' ophthalmopathy. CDR3 amino acids: CASSLLGVPNTGELFF. In DNA, the CDR3 is TGTGCCAGTAGCCTCTTGGGGGTCCCGAACACCGGGGAGCTGTTTTTT.